The rows below give T cell receptor beta chains drawn from one sample of a study of CD8+CD57+ T cells in acquired aplastic anemia. TCRdb re-called the reads through MiXCR, storing one row per CDR3 protein. This table holds hundreds of thousands of distinct CDR3 sequences, 55% to 70% found once. Source material: sorted CD4+, CD8+, or CD8+CD57+ T cells (not recorded which) from PBMCs. These receptor sequences come from a human donor in good health, serving as a control. CDR3s include the opening cysteine and the closing phenylalanine or tryptophan. The D gene is left open where the match is weak. Size is omitted from some rows. Given values are once, few, many or a class for expanded clones.

J gene | D gene | V gene | clone size | CDR3 DNA | CDR3 protein
TRBJ2-1 | . | TRBV7-9 | . | TGTGCCAGCAGCTTAGGTCAGCGGTCCTACAATGAGCAGGAGCAGTTCTTC | CASSLGQRSYNEQEQFF
TRBJ2-7 | TRBD1 | TRBV2 | . | TGTGCCAGCAGTACTCGACAGGGACATCACCCCCAGCACTTC | CASSTRQGHHPQHF
TRBJ2-5 | . | TRBV20-1 | once | TGCAGTGCTAGTACGACTATCCCGCAAGAGACCCAGTACTTC | CSASTTIPQETQYF
TRBJ2-1 | TRBD2 | TRBV20-1 | many | TGCAGTGCTAGTTGGCCTAGCGGGGTCTATGAGCAGTTCTTC | CSASWPSGVYEQFF
TRBJ1-2 | . | TRBV7-3 | . | TGTGCCACCAGCAGAGATAAGAGTGGTTGTGGCTACACCTTC | CATSRDKSGCGYTF
TRBJ2-1 | . | TRBV7-2 | . | TGTGCCAGCAGCTTAGACCCAAACCCCGACAATGAGCAGTTCTTC | CASSLDPNPDNEQFF
TRBJ2-3 | . | TRBV5-5 | once | TGTGCCAGCAGCTTGTCTCAACCGCGAGATACGCAGTATTTT | CASSLSQPRDTQYF
TRBJ2-7 | TRBD1 | TRBV20-1 | . | TGCAGTGCTAGATCCGACAGGGGAAACACCTACGAGCAGTACTTC | CSARSDRGNTYEQYF
TRBJ1-2 | TRBD1 | TRBV29-1 | . | TGCAGCGTTGACCCCAGGGACAGGGGCAGTAACTATGGCTACACCTTC | CSVDPRDRGSNYGYTF
TRBJ1-1 | . | TRBV11-3 | . | TGTGCCAGCAGCCAAGAAGTCCGGCGGCACACAGAACCTTTCTTT | CASSQEVRRHTEPFF
TRBJ2-1 | . | TRBV5-1 | . | TGCGCCAGCAGCTTTAGGGGACAAGCCTCCAATGAGCAGTTCTTC | CASSFRGQASNEQFF
TRBJ2-7 | . | TRBV7-2 | once | TGTGCCAGCAGCTCTCCGACCTGGAATCAGCCCCAGCATTTC | CASSSPTWNQPQHF
TRBJ2-3 | . | TRBV7-9 | . | TGCGCCAGCGGCCGACCCCGAGACTCGTACCGGGGAGATACGCAGTATTTT | CASGRPRDSYRGDTQYF
TRBJ1-2 | . | TRBV2 | . | TGTGCCAGCACGTTATTGCCGACAGGTTCGCCCCTCAACTTT | CASTLLPTGSPLNF
TRBJ1-2 | . | TRBV6-1 | . | TGTGCCAGCAGCTGGGGCACGTGTAACTATGGCTACACCTTC | CASSWGTCNYGYTF
TRBJ2-3 | TRBD1 | TRBV5-1 | . | TGCGCCAGCAGCCTAGGACAGGGGGACGTAGATACGCAGTATTTT | CASSLGQGDVDTQYF
TRBJ2-1 | . | TRBV11-2 | . | TGTGCCAGCAGCGCCGAGGGCGTCTACAATGAGCAGTTCTTC | CASSAEGVYNEQFF
TRBJ1-6 | . | TRBV20-1 | . | TGCAGTGCTACGATTACGGGACCGTTGCCGACACCCCTCCACTTT | CSATITGPLPTPLHF
TRBJ1-1 | . | TRBV19 | . | TGTGCCAGTAGTCCTGGACCGGGGACTGAAGCTTTCTTT | CASSPGPGTEAFF
TRBJ2-7 | TRBD1 | TRBV6-2/TRBV6-3 | . | TGTGCCAGCGGATCGATCAATACAGGGGTCGAGCAGTACTTC | CASGSINTGVEQYF
TRBJ1-6 | . | TRBV7-9 | . | TGTGCCAGCAGCTTAGCAAGACGTGGTTCACCCCTCCACTTT | CASSLARRGSPLHF
TRBJ2-7 | . | TRBV14 | . | TGTGCCAGCAGCCAATTTCCTTCCGAGCAGTACTTC | CASSQFPSEQYF
TRBJ1-5 | TRBD1 | TRBV15 | many | TGTGCCACCAGCAGAGGACAGGGGAATCAGCCCCAGCATTTT | CATSRGQGNQPQHF
TRBJ2-7 | TRBD1 | TRBV7-9 | . | TGTGCCAGCAGCTCTATGACAGGGGCCTACGAGCAGTACTTC | CASSSMTGAYEQYF
TRBJ2-7 | TRBD1 | TRBV24-1 | . | TGTGCCACCAGTGATGGGGACAGGGTGGGCTATGGCTACGAGCAGTACTTC | CATSDGDRVGYGYEQYF
TRBJ2-7 | . | TRBV12-3/TRBV12-4 | . | TGTGCCAGCAGCCAGGAACAGCGGGCAACGACTTACGAGCAGTACTTC | CASSQEQRATTYEQYF
TRBJ1-5 | . | TRBV20-1 | . | TGCAGTGCCAGCGGGACTAGCGGGGGTCGGAGCAATCAGCCCCAGCATTTT | CSASGTSGGRSNQPQHF
TRBJ1-1 | TRBD1 | TRBV20-1 | . | TGCAGTGCTGAAGGGACAGGGGACACTGAAGCTTTCTTT | CSAEGTGDTEAFF
TRBJ2-3 | . | TRBV9 | . | TGTGCCAGCAGCCCACGCACAGGGTGCAATACTGATACGCAGTATTTT | CASSPRTGCNTDTQYF
TRBJ2-7 | TRBD2 | TRBV20-1 | . | TGCAGTGCTAGAGCCACTAGCGGAAACAGGGAAGAGTACTTC | CSARATSGNREEYF
TRBJ1-4 | . | TRBV19 | many | TGTGCCAGTAGTATGAACAAGGGAACAACTAATGAAAAACTGTTTTTT | CASSMNKGTTNEKLFF
TRBJ2-3 | . | TRBV24-1 | . | TGTGCCACCAGTGTTGTCACGACAGATACGCAGTATTTT | CATSVVTTDTQYF
TRBJ1-3 | . | TRBV7-8 | . | TGTGCCAGCAGCGTAAGAAGCTATGGCTACACAAACGCCATATATTTT | CASSVRSYGYTNAIYF
TRBJ2-3 | TRBD2 | TRBV5-8 | . | TGTGCCAGCGGCCAAGATCCGCGGGGGGCCGGGGCAGATACGCAGTATTTT | CASGQDPRGAGADTQYF
TRBJ1-1 | . | TRBV5-1 | . | TGCGCCAGCAGCTTGGGTCGACTAGCGGCAGCTTTCTTT | CASSLGRLAAAFF
TRBJ2-7 | . | TRBV12-3/TRBV12-4 | once | TGTGCCAGCAGTTTTGAGCGGAACTACGAGCAGTACTTC | CASSFERNYEQYF
TRBJ2-3 | . | TRBV7-7 | . | TGTGCTAGCAGCTTAAACCCGTCTCATGGAACCCAGTATTTT | CASSLNPSHGTQYF
TRBJ2-1 | TRBD2 | TRBV11-2 | many | TGTGCCAGCAAGTACGGGGGGGCATACAATGAGCAGTTCTTC | CASKYGGAYNEQFF
TRBJ1-3 | . | TRBV7-2 | . | TGTGCCAGCAGCCCAAACCCCAGGACAGATGGAGACACCATATATTTT | CASSPNPRTDGDTIYF
TRBJ2-1 | TRBD2 | TRBV10-3 | . | TGTGCCATCAGTGACCTTAGCGGGGGGGGGGATGAGCAGTTCTTC | CAISDLSGGGDEQFF
TRBJ1-4 | . | TRBV25-1 | . | TGTGCCAGCACCCCTGGGGGGCAGTATGAAAAACTGTTTTTT | CASTPGGQYEKLFF
TRBJ2-3 | TRBD1 | TRBV20-1 | many | TGCAGTGCTAGAGACCCACAGGGGGGCACAGATACGCAGTATTTT | CSARDPQGGTDTQYF
TRBJ2-7 | . | TRBV7-9 | . | TGTGCCAGCAGCTCGTCAACTCGCACAGGGTCACACGAGCAGTACTTC | CASSSSTRTGSHEQYF